A selection of T cell receptor beta chains follows, all from one sample in a study of spatial heterogeneity in lung cancer. TCRdb re-analysed the 5' RACE reads in MiXCR, keeping a single row per CDR3 protein. The sample carries fewer than 8,000 distinct CDR3 sequences, roughly a fifth recorded once. The sequences come from PBMCs, collected at surgery. The receptors stem from a female donor with early-stage non-small cell lung cancer. Each CDR3 is given with its conserved first and last residue. Each record gives: J gene, clone size, V gene, CDR3 protein. Size is stated for part of the rows, as once, few or many counts, or as a class when the clone is expanded.

j_gene: TRBJ2-1
abundance: -
v_gene: TRBV11-2
CDR3aa: CASSLFRASMEDEQFF

j_gene: TRBJ2-7
abundance: medium-sized
v_gene: TRBV6-6
CDR3aa: CASSYDLGSRGGIDEQYF

j_gene: TRBJ2-5
abundance: -
v_gene: TRBV15
CDR3aa: CATSRDPGGAETQYF

j_gene: TRBJ1-2
abundance: medium-sized
v_gene: TRBV29-1
CDR3aa: CSVEANYGYTF

j_gene: TRBJ2-7
abundance: -
v_gene: TRBV4-2
CDR3aa: CASSQGGESSYEQYF

j_gene: TRBJ2-3
abundance: medium-sized
v_gene: TRBV29-1
CDR3aa: CSVEQGASTDTQYF

j_gene: TRBJ2-5
abundance: -
v_gene: TRBV10-3
CDR3aa: CAISENYQETQYF

j_gene: TRBJ2-3
abundance: -
v_gene: TRBV5-1
CDR3aa: CASSLSLDPSFTDTQYF

j_gene: TRBJ1-4
abundance: -
v_gene: TRBV20-1
CDR3aa: CSARASVHEKLFF

j_gene: TRBJ2-1
abundance: few
v_gene: TRBV4-1
CDR3aa: CASSQGPTGEQFF

j_gene: TRBJ1-3
abundance: medium-sized
v_gene: TRBV7-9
CDR3aa: CASRPGSSGNTIYF

j_gene: TRBJ2-3
abundance: few
v_gene: TRBV5-1
CDR3aa: CASSRQDPTDTQYF

j_gene: TRBJ2-5
abundance: many
v_gene: TRBV5-1
CDR3aa: CASSDPAGGETQYF

j_gene: TRBJ2-1
abundance: few
v_gene: TRBV19
CDR3aa: CASRERSGSYNEQFF

j_gene: TRBJ1-2
abundance: -
v_gene: TRBV7-9
CDR3aa: CASSFGETGGYTF

j_gene: TRBJ2-3
abundance: many
v_gene: TRBV19
CDR3aa: CASSVQGNTQYF

j_gene: TRBJ2-3
abundance: medium-sized
v_gene: TRBV29-1
CDR3aa: CSVDSGGGTDTQYF

j_gene: TRBJ1-2
abundance: many
v_gene: TRBV3-1
CDR3aa: CASSQEGTGDEDGYTF

j_gene: TRBJ2-1
abundance: medium-sized
v_gene: TRBV20-1
CDR3aa: CSARPGRVQGEQFF

j_gene: TRBJ2-7
abundance: many
v_gene: TRBV28
CDR3aa: CASSSPGQDNYEQYF

j_gene: TRBJ2-6
abundance: -
v_gene: TRBV27
CDR3aa: CASSLGLAGANVLTF

j_gene: TRBJ2-7
abundance: -
v_gene: TRBV29-1
CDR3aa: CSVGERYEQYF

j_gene: TRBJ1-5
abundance: many
v_gene: TRBV12-3/TRBV12-4
CDR3aa: CASRGTGGSNQPQHF

j_gene: TRBJ2-1
abundance: few
v_gene: TRBV4-1
CDR3aa: CASQGLGGPEQFF

j_gene: TRBJ2-7
abundance: medium-sized
v_gene: TRBV29-1
CDR3aa: CSVERAYEQYF

j_gene: TRBJ2-3
abundance: -
v_gene: TRBV6-1
CDR3aa: CASSEDGGRDTQYF

j_gene: TRBJ2-3
abundance: -
v_gene: TRBV5-6
CDR3aa: CASSPLAGATQYF

j_gene: TRBJ2-2
abundance: -
v_gene: TRBV3-1
CDR3aa: CASSPPRPGRTGELFF

j_gene: TRBJ2-1
abundance: many
v_gene: TRBV24-1
CDR3aa: CATSDPVEDEQFF

j_gene: TRBJ2-5
abundance: -
v_gene: TRBV6-2/TRBV6-3
CDR3aa: CASSYGFSPETQYF

j_gene: TRBJ2-3
abundance: medium-sized
v_gene: TRBV10-3
CDR3aa: CAISESKGTGAAIRDTQYF

j_gene: TRBJ2-1
abundance: -
v_gene: TRBV19
CDR3aa: CASSILAGDNEQFF

j_gene: TRBJ2-3
abundance: many
v_gene: TRBV10-3
CDR3aa: CAISWSGGADTQYF

j_gene: TRBJ2-3
abundance: medium-sized
v_gene: TRBV28
CDR3aa: CASSFSLVRADTQYF

j_gene: TRBJ1-1
abundance: -
v_gene: TRBV7-9
CDR3aa: CASSLGGGPDEAFF

j_gene: TRBJ2-3
abundance: few
v_gene: TRBV3-1
CDR3aa: CASSQGTGYTDTQYF

j_gene: TRBJ2-7
abundance: -
v_gene: TRBV3-1
CDR3aa: CASSPSGAEQYF

j_gene: TRBJ2-7
abundance: few
v_gene: TRBV7-9
CDR3aa: CASSHVTGGRLIYEQYF

j_gene: TRBJ1-2
abundance: medium-sized
v_gene: TRBV7-9
CDR3aa: CASSLGGYTNYGYTF

j_gene: TRBJ1-5
abundance: -
v_gene: TRBV28
CDR3aa: CATDMGVGGKPQHF